This T cell receptor (beta chain) was found in a study of OX40 agonist ivuxolimab in advanced cancers. Using immunoSEQ multiplex PCR, the repertoire was profiled, and TCRdb retains in-frame clones only, with some absent. The table includes tens of thousands of clones, roughly 90% detected once. This CDR3 spans 13 amino acids. V dropped 1 base and J dropped 1 base, with 5 bases sitting between them. Germline-derived CDR1 and CDR2 are SEHNR and FQNEAQ (reference sequence). The sample here was CD4+ or CD8+ T cells sorted from blood, taken in a trial of the OX40 agonist ivuxolimab. The chain uses TRBV7-9 and TRBJ2-7; D not certain. The source is an adult with an advanced solid tumor such as melanoma, head and neck, liver or kidney cancer. The CDR3 loop reads CASSLEVSYEQYF. CDR3 nucleotide sequence: TGTGCCAGCAGCTTAGAAGTGTCCTACGAGCAGTACTTC.